This entry lists 30 T cell receptor beta chains sequenced from one sample in a study of blood T cell repertoires in COVID-19. Sequenced by immunoSEQ multiplex PCR; TCRdb stores in-frame clones only, minus some. The sample lists some 180,000 clones, less than 90% occurring once. The material sequenced was peripheral blood. The receptor set was obtained from a man in his 70s with active or convalescent COVID-19.

The CDR3 nucleotides read TGCAGTGCTAGTGGTCAGCGAGGGGGTGAAGCTTTCTTT. Protein: CSASGQRGGEAFF. This chain connects TRBV20-1 to TRBJ1-1, with D tentatively TRBD1 (6 bases). The CDR3 extends over 13 amino acids. Trimming took 3 bases from V and 7 from J, leaving 15 bases between them. The germline CDR1 and CDR2 sequences are DFQATT and SNEGSKA (reference sequence).

The rearrangement joins TRBV6-5 to TRBJ1-1, with D possibly matching TRBD1 (5 bases). The CDR3 contains 13 residues. Between the trimmed V and J ends, which lost 6 bases and 5 bases, there was a span of 13 bases. Germline V lookup: CDR1 MNHEY, CDR2 SVGAGI. The CDR3 spells CASREQGGTEAFF. CDR3 DNA sequence: TGTGCCAGCAGGGAGCAGGGAGGTACTGAAGCTTTCTTT.

The chain combines TRBV18 with TRBJ1-2; D gene uncertain. Germline V CDR1 and CDR2: KGHSH, LQKENI. With 0 bases removed from V and 0 bases from J, the gap between germline ends came to 8 bases. The CDR3 spans 15 residues. CDR3 residues: CASSPPSLANYGYTF. CDR3 nucleotides: TGTGCCAGCTCACCACCGAGCTTAGCTAACTATGGCTACACCTTC.

V is TRBV9 and J is TRBJ2-2; D is unclear. V lost 0 bases and J 7 bases, leaving 13 bases between the germline ends. The germline V gene has CDR1 SGDLS and CDR2 YYNGEE. CDR3 size: 15 residues. The CDR3 protein is CASSVGLEVGGELFF. CDR3 DNA sequence: TGTGCCAGCAGCGTAGGGCTAGAAGTAGGCGGGGAGCTGTTTTTT. Complete variable domain (other parts from reference TRBV9 and TRBJ2-2): DSGVTQTPKHLITATGQRVTLRCSPRSGDLSVYWYQQSLDQGLQFLIQYYNGEERAKGNILERFSAQQFPDLHSELNLSSLELGDSALYFCASSVGLEVGGELFFGEGSRLTVL.

The chain combines TRBV10-2 with TRBJ2-1; TRBD2 matches at 9 bases. The germline CDR1 and CDR2 sequences are WSHSY and SAAADI. The V segment lost 1 base and the J segment 10 bases; nucleotides outside the gene matches: 8. This CDR3 region has 15 residues. CDR3 in DNA: TGCGCCAGCAGTGAGTGGGCTAGCGGGGCTCAAGAGCAGTTCTTC. Protein product: CASSEWASGAQEQFF.

The chain couples TRBV27 to TRBJ2-3; 8 nucleotides agree with TRBD2. The CDR3 loop spans 14 amino acids. After removal of 6 bases from V and 5 bases from J, the junction contained 7 bases not matched to a gene. Looked up from germline, CDR1 is MNHEY and CDR2 is SMNVEV (reference sequence). The CDR3 DNA reads TGTGCCAGCAGAAGGTCCGGGAGGGGAGATACGCAGTATTTT. Translation: CASRRSGRGDTQYF.

The chain employs TRBV6-5 and TRBJ1-5, with TRBD1 matching 12 bases. The germline V gene has CDR1 MNHEY and CDR2 SVGAGI. The CDR3 spans 15 residues. Trimming cost V 6 bases and J 4 bases; bases outside gene matches: 4. CDR3 DNA sequence: TGTGCCAGCAGGCGGGACAGGGGGCAGAATCAGCCCCAGCATTTT. Translated, it gives CASRRDRGQNQPQHF.

CDR3 in amino acids: CASSLVGRSNTGELFF. DNA for the CDR3: TGTGCCAGCAGCTTAGTTGGCCGATCGAACACCGGGGAGCTGTTTTTT. The gene calls are TRBV7-2 and TRBJ2-2; unclear D gene. V lost 1 base, J lost 0 bases, and 9 bases lay in between. The length of the CDR3 is 16 residues. Germline CDR1 and CDR2: SGHTA and FQGNSA.

The V and J genes are TRBV6-5 and TRBJ1-2, with TRBD1 as a possible D gene (5 bases). CDR1 and CDR2 from the germline V gene are MNHEY and SVGAGI. The CDR3 totals 12 residues. V lost 8 bases and J lost 1, with 8 bases in between. CDR3 amino acids: CASGDSNYGYTF. Here the CDR3 DNA reads TGTGCCAGCGGCGACAGTAACTATGGCTACACCTTC.

V usage is TRBV19 and J usage is TRBJ2-2; 10 bases align to TRBD2. Per germline, CDR1 LNHDA and CDR2 SQIVND (reference sequence). V lost 0 bases and J lost 5; bases outside the gene matches: 12. This CDR3 comprises 19 residues. CDR3 nucleotides: TGTGCCAGTAGTATAGATCTCGATCCAGCGGGAGGGCGGACCGGGGAGCTGTTTTTT. Its translation: CASSIDLDPAGGRTGELFF.

This chain uses TRBV19 with TRBJ1-1, with 7 nucleotides matching TRBD1. Germline V CDR1 and CDR2: LNHDA, SQIVND (reference sequence). The CDR3 totals 13 residues. Trimming at V came to 8 bases and at J to 2 bases, leaving 5 bases not matched to a gene. Written as DNA, the CDR3 is TGTGCCAGTGAGGGACAGTTAAACACTGAAGCTTTCTTT. It is translated as CASEGQLNTEAFF.

This chain links TRBV7-5 with TRBJ2-7; the D call in the table, TRBD1, was not verified against the DNA. TRBV7-5 is a pseudogene. The CDR3 is 17 amino acids. The CDR3: CARSKGRRTGFIYEQYF. CDR3 sequence (DNA): TGTGCCAGAAGCAAGGGGAGAAGGACAGGGTTTATCTACGAGCAGTACTTC.

The rearrangement joins TRBV9 to TRBJ2-1, with TRBD2 matching 8 bases. The length of the CDR3 is 13 residues. V dropped 2 bases and J dropped 9; count of bases not matched to a gene: 4. CDR1 is SGDLS, CDR2 YYNGEE, per germline. The CDR3 reads CASSVRAGAEQFF. The CDR3 bases are TGTGCCAGCAGCGTGCGAGCGGGAGCTGAGCAGTTCTTC.

The rearrangement uses TRBV19 and TRBJ1-1; D remains unclear. The CDR3 length is 15 residues. Trimming took off 5 bases at V and 7 bases at J, with 20 bases between the two ends. Germline CDR1 reads LNHDA; CDR2 reads SQIVND (reference sequence). The CDR3 nucleotides are TGTGCCAGTAGTGGGCACAGTGAGCCCCCAGGTGAAGCTTTCTTT. Translated: CASSGHSEPPGEAFF.

The chain uses TRBV6-5 and TRBJ1-6; 7 bases are a match to TRBD1. V lost 8 bases to trimming and J lost 7 bases; unmatched junction nucleotides: 8. CDR1 MNHEY and CDR2 SVGAGI come from the germline V gene. The CDR3 runs 14 residues. The CDR3, as DNA: TGTGCCAGCGACGGGACAGCCGACAATTCACCCCTCCACTTT. This gives the protein CASDGTADNSPLHF.

The chain couples TRBV30 to TRBJ1-4; TRBD1 is a possible D gene (5 bases). V was pared by 0 bases and J by 5 bases, with 10 bases between. Germline loops: CDR1 GTSNPN, CDR2 SVGIG (reference sequence). CDR3 length: 14 amino acids. The CDR3 sequence is CAWSVRGKNEKLFF. CDR3 bases: TGTGCCTGGAGTGTCCGGGGGAAGAATGAAAAACTGTTTTTT.

The chain employs TRBV7-9 and TRBJ1-5, with 8 positions matching TRBD1. Looked up from germline, CDR1 is SEHNR and CDR2 is FQNEAQ (reference sequence). The CDR3 length is 13 residues. After removal of 5 bases from V and 7 bases from J, the junction contained 4 bases not matched to a gene. The CDR3 DNA follows: TGTGCCAGCAGCCAGACAGGGGTCCAGCCCCAGCATTTT. This gives the protein CASSQTGVQPQHF. The full variable domain, rest sourced from reference TRBV7-9 and TRBJ1-5, is DTGVSQNPRHKITKRGQNVTFRCDPISEHNRLYWYRQTLGQGPEFLTYFQNEAQLEKSRLLSDRFSAERPKGSFSTLEIQRTEQGDSAMYLCASSQTGVQPQHFGDGTRLSIL.

V usage is TRBV5-1 and J usage is TRBJ2-7; 10 bases align to TRBD1. The germline V gene encodes CDR1 SGHRS and CDR2 YFSETQ. J gave up 2 bases and V 1 base, and 6 bases lay outside the gene matches. CDR3 length: 16 residues. The CDR3 DNA reads as TGCGCCAGCAGCTTGCAGGGGACAGGGGTTACCTACGAGCAGTACTTC. Translation: CASSLQGTGVTYEQYF.

The rearrangement joins TRBV5-6 to TRBJ1-6, with a possible D match to TRBD1 (6 bases). This CDR3 region has 14 residues. The V gene's germline CDR1 is SGHDT and CDR2 YYEEEE. The V and J ends lost 5 bases and 7 bases respectively, with 13 bases between them. The CDR3 spells CASRTGPSNSPLHF. DNA of the CDR3: TGTGCCAGCAGGACAGGACCGAGCAATTCACCCCTCCACTTT.

V is TRBV4-1 and J is TRBJ2-2, with 8 bases fitting TRBD2. The germline V gene has CDR1 MGHRA and CDR2 YSYEKL. The junction had 13 bases not matched to a gene; V was cut back by 3 bases and J by 7 bases. The CDR3 totals 17 residues. The CDR3: CASSHPNSSGTGGELFF. The CDR3 DNA reads as TGCGCCAGCAGCCACCCTAATAGTAGCGGGACTGGCGGGGAGCTGTTTTTT.

The chain carries TRBV19 and TRBJ2-1; 14 bases match TRBD2. The V gene's germline CDR1 is LNHDA and CDR2 SQIVND (reference sequence). V was clipped by 3 bases and J by 4 bases; unmatched bases: 2. CDR3 size: 16 residues. The DNA for the CDR3 is TGTGCCAGTAGTATCGGGACTAGCGGGGGTTACAATGAGCAGTTCTTC. As protein: CASSIGTSGGYNEQFF.

This sequence joins TRBV5-1 and TRBJ1-3; unclear D gene. V lost 4 bases, J lost 0 bases, and 14 bases lay in between. This CDR3 region has 16 residues. The germline gives CDR1 SGHRS, CDR2 YFSETQ. The CDR3 DNA follows: TGCGCCAGCAGCCCGGACCTAGCCGACTCTGGAAACACCATATATTTT. Its translation is CASSPDLADSGNTIYF.

This clone was seen only once. This rearrangement joins TRBV5-4 to TRBJ1-2; D is unresolved. Trimming removed 4 bases from V and 6 bases from J, with 13 bases in between. The CDR3 spans 13 residues. Germline loops: CDR1 SGHNT, CDR2 YYREEE (reference sequence). The CDR3 is CASSADSGDGYTF. Written as DNA, the CDR3 is TGTGCCAGCAGCGCGGACTCCGGGGATGGCTACACCTTC.

The CDR3 loop is CAWSVRGASSGGYTF. In nucleotides, the CDR3 is TGTGCCTGGAGTGTACGCGGCGCTTCCTCGGGTGGCTACACCTTC. This chain connects TRBV30 to TRBJ1-2; D unresolved. CDR3 length equals 15 residues. The germline V gene encodes CDR1 GTSNPN and CDR2 SVGIG (reference sequence). With 0 bases removed from V and 7 bases from J, the gap between germline ends came to 18 bases.

This rearrangement joins TRBV10-2 to TRBJ2-7; the D gene is possibly TRBD2 (5 bases). With 6 bases removed from V and 2 bases from J, the gap between germline ends came to 8 bases. This CDR3 spans 12 amino acids. CDR1 is WSHSY and CDR2 is SAAADI in the germline V gene. The CDR3 reads CASRDWTYEQYF. The DNA for the CDR3 is TGCGCCAGCAGGGACTGGACCTACGAGCAGTACTTC.

The chain couples TRBV6-4 to TRBJ1-2; no firm D call. V lost 2 bases, J lost 7 bases, and 11 bases lay in between. CDR1 is MRHNA, CDR2 SNTAGT, per germline. CDR3 length: 13 residues. In DNA, the CDR3 is TGTGCCAGCAGTGACCCTAACTACGGTGGCTACACCTTC. This gives the protein CASSDPNYGGYTF.

This chain connects TRBV12-3 or TRBV12-4 to TRBJ1-1; possible D gene TRBD1, 6 bases. This CDR3 is built from 13 residues. V was pared by 7 bases and J by 4 bases, with 13 bases between. The CDR3 sequence is CASIKQGLTEAFF. CDR3 DNA sequence: TGTGCCAGCATTAAACAGGGTCTCACTGAAGCTTTCTTT.

The V gene is TRBV6-5, the J gene TRBJ1-4, with D possibly matching TRBD1 (6 bases). CDR3 length equals 13 residues. CDR1 is MNHEY and CDR2 is SVGAGI in the germline V gene. The V end lost 8 bases, the J end lost 8 bases, and 15 bases lay between the germline ends. CDR3 sequence: CASRRTATEKLFF. The CDR3 nucleotides are TGTGCCAGCCGGAGGACAGCAACGGAAAAACTGTTTTTT.

V and J are TRBV7-2 and TRBJ1-2; D is possibly TRBD1 (6 bases). Trimming removed 5 bases from V and 7 bases from J, with 17 bases in between. Germline V gene lookup returns CDR1 SGHTA and CDR2 FQGNSA. This CDR3 contains 14 residues. As DNA, the CDR3 is TGTGCCAGCAGCCCCAGGGGAGGGCCGGGTGGCTACACCTTC. This codes for CASSPRGGPGGYTF.

CDR3 amino acids: CASSDRLAFYNEQFF. The DNA for the CDR3 is TGCGCCAGCAGTGACAGACTAGCGTTCTACAATGAGCAGTTCTTC. The chain links TRBV10-2 to TRBJ2-1, with 8 bases fitting TRBD2. Trimming removed 3 bases from V and 3 bases from J; junction bases left unmatched: 4. CDR1 WSHSY and CDR2 SAAADI come from the germline V gene. This CDR3 comprises 15 residues.